This TCR beta chain was obtained from a study of long-term antiretroviral therapy in people with HIV. Germline CDR1 is ENHRY and CDR2 is SYGVKD. The CDR3 runs to 15 residues. Trimming took 2 bases from V and 2 from J, leaving 10 bases between them. Investigators performed immunoSEQ version v3.0 at survey level. The protocol was immunoSEQ multiplex PCR, while the TCRdb copy is restricted to in-frame clones and leaves out a portion. Of tens of thousands of clones detected, 70% to 90% appear once; the ten largest clones hold roughly 4%. Material: unsorted PBMCs, obtained 1.2 years after starting antiretroviral therapy. This sequence originates from a woman in her fifties or sixties with HIV. The rearrangement links TRBV10-3 to TRBJ2-1; tentative D call: TRBD2 (7 bases). CDR3 sequence: CAISETGGPYNEQFF. CDR3 sequence (DNA): TGTGCCATCAGTGAGACGGGGGGCCCCTACAATGAGCAGTTCTTC.